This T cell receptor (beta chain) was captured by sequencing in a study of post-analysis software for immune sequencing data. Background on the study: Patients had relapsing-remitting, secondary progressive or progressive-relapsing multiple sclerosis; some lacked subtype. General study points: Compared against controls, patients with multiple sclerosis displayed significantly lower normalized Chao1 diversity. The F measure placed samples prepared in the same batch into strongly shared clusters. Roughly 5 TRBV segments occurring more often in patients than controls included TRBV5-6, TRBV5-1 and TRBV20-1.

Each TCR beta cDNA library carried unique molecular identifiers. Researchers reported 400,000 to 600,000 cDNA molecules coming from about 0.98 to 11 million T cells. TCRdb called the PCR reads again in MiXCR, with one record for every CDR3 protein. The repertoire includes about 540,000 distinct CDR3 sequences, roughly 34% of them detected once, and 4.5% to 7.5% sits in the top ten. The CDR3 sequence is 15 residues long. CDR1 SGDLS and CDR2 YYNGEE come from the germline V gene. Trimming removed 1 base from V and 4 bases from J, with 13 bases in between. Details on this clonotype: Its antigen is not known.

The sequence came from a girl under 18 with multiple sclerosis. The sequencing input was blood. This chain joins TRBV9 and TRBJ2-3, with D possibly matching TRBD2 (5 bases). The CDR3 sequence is CASSVWTGPPDTQYF. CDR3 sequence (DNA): TGTGCCAGCAGCGTATGGACTGGACCCCCAGATACGCAGTATTTT.